The 28 T cell receptor beta chains below were found in one sample sequenced in a study of cytomegalovirus exposure and HLA in healthy donors (dated by TCRdb to between 2016 and 2019). Library preparation was by the immunoSEQ multiplex PCR assay. For the multiplex PCR, a mixture combining 60 forward primers for TCR Vbeta segments and 13 reverse primers for TCR Jbeta segments was used. TCRdb stores this immuneACCESS table with in-frame sequences only. Part of the clones is absent; in the studies checked, under half of the shortfall reflects unresolved V genes, and no reason is known for the rest. Recorded for this sample are some 150,000 clones; around 77% of them occurred a single time. Of the sample, around 1.4% falls within the top ten clones. The sample taken for sequencing was PBMCs. The source is a man between 60 and 75 years old in good health and CMV-seronegative.

This chain's CDR3 is CASSQKGQGNSPLHF. DNA of the CDR3: TGCGCCAGCAGCCAAAAAGGACAGGGGAATTCACCCCTCCACTTT. The genes are TRBV4-3 and TRBJ1-6, with 9 bases aligning to TRBD1. The germline gives CDR1 LGHNA, CDR2 YSLEER. V lost 2 bases, J lost 7 bases, and 3 bases stayed unmatched. The CDR3 has 15 amino acids.

The V call is TRBV18, the J call TRBJ2-5; unclear D gene. V was cut by 2 bases and J by 2 bases, with 6 bases left in between. CDR3 length: 13 residues. The germline V gene encodes CDR1 KGHSH and CDR2 LQKENI. CDR3 sequence (DNA): TGTGCCAGCTCACCAGGCTGGCAAGAGACCCAGTACTTC. As protein: CASSPGWQETQYF.

This sequence joins TRBV6-5 and TRBJ1-3; D not resolved. CDR3 length: 14 residues. Trimming left V 7 bases short and J 0 bases short, with 10 bases between. CDR1 MNHEY and CDR2 SVGAGI come from the germline V gene. CDR3 DNA: TGTGCCAGCACTTCCTCCCTCTCTGGAAACACCATATATTTT. The encoded protein is CASTSSLSGNTIYF.

J is TRBJ2-1 and V is TRBV6-1; TRBD1 aligns across 9 bases. Germline V gene data show CDR1 as MNHNS and CDR2 as SASEGT. With V trimmed by 6 bases and J by 7 bases, 7 bases remained unmatched. The CDR3 sequence is 14 residues long. CDR3 protein: CASSLQGAGNEQFF. In nucleotides, the CDR3 is TGTGCCAGCAGCCTACAGGGGGCAGGGAATGAGCAGTTCTTC.

The chain uses TRBV9 and TRBJ1-4, with TRBD1 identical over 10 bases. The V gene end was trimmed by 0 bases and the J gene end by 7 bases; junction bases not matched to a gene: 3. This CDR3 comprises 15 residues. Germline values: CDR1 SGDLS, CDR2 YYNGEE. The DNA of the CDR3 is TGTGCCAGCAGCGTAGCGGACAGGGGGGGTGAAAAACTGTTTTTT. This translates into CASSVADRGGEKLFF. The full variable domain, in which reference TRBV9 and TRBJ1-4 provide the parts outside the CDR3, is DSGVTQTPKHLITATGQRVTLRCSPRSGDLSVYWYQQSLDQGLQFLIQYYNGEERAKGNILERFSAQQFPDLHSELNLSSLELGDSALYFCASSVADRGGEKLFFGSGTQLSVL.

A few counts support this clone. V usage is TRBV28 and J usage is TRBJ2-7; no firm D call. Looked up from germline, CDR1 is MDHEN and CDR2 is SYDVKM. V lost 2 bases and J lost 2, with 19 bases in between. The CDR3 sequence is 17 residues long. Here the CDR3 reads CASSLNLPGSSAYEQYF. The CDR3 region has the DNA TGTGCCAGCAGTTTAAATCTACCGGGTTCAAGCGCCTACGAGCAGTACTTC.

Here the CDR3 reads CASTLFDRVGYNEQFF. Written as DNA, the CDR3 is TGTGCCAGCACCCTTTTCGACAGGGTGGGGTACAATGAGCAGTTCTTC. The chain recombines TRBV5-4 with TRBJ2-1, with TRBD1 matching over 7 bases. The V gene end was trimmed by 6 bases and the J gene end by 4 bases; junction bases not matched to a gene: 13. In germline, CDR1 is SGHNT, CDR2 YYREEE (reference sequence). This CDR3 contains 16 residues.

This clone was seen a handful of times. Its ends do not fully match the called genes, so a read error is possible. V and J are TRBV7-9 and TRBJ1-2; tentative D call: TRBD1 (5 bases). CDR1 SEHNR and CDR2 FQNEAQ come from the germline V gene (reference sequence). The CDR3 is 13 amino acids. CDR3 in DNA: TGTTCCAGCAGCCCTAGGGGTGGCTATGGCTACACCTTC. Protein sequence: CSSSPRGGYGYTF.

The chain carries TRBV5-4 and TRBJ2-5; 7 nucleotides align to TRBD1. The CDR3 sequence is 13 residues long. V shed 2 bases, J shed 3 bases, and the junction held 1 base outside the gene matches. Germline CDR1 reads SGHNT; CDR2 reads YYREEE (reference sequence). In nucleotides, the CDR3 is TGTGCCAGCAGCTTCGACAGGGAAGAGACCCAGTACTTC. Protein: CASSFDREETQYF.

V gene TRBV19 combines with J gene TRBJ1-3; D unresolved. The CDR3 extends over 14 amino acids. The V end was cut by 6 bases, the J end by 0 bases, with 9 bases between. The germline CDR1 and CDR2 sequences are LNHDA and SQIVND (reference sequence). CDR3 protein: CASSELVSGNTIYF. The CDR3 DNA follows: TGTGCCAGTAGCGAGTTGGTCTCTGGAAACACCATATATTTT.

The chain couples TRBV27 to TRBJ1-3; maybe TRBD1 (6 bases). V was cut by 2 bases and J by 3 bases, with 20 bases left in between. The CDR3 has 18 residues. Germline CDR1 MNHEY, CDR2 SMNVEV (reference sequence). CDR3 protein: CASSLNSVGARFGNTIYF. In DNA form, the CDR3 reads TGTGCCAGCAGTTTAAATTCGGTGGGGGCAAGGTTTGGAAACACCATATATTTT.

The V and J genes are TRBV9 and TRBJ1-2, with D tentatively TRBD1 (6 bases). Trimming pared 0 bases from V and 1 base from J, leaving 7 bases between. Germline assignment: CDR1 SGDLS and CDR2 YYNGEE. CDR3 size: 14 residues. CDR3: CASSVEDSNYGYTF. DNA of the CDR3: TGTGCCAGCAGCGTAGAGGACAGTAACTATGGCTACACCTTC.

This rearrangement joins TRBV7-9 to TRBJ2-7, with D perhaps matching TRBD1 (7 bases). With 2 bases removed from V and 7 bases from J, the gap between germline ends came to 18 bases. Germline values: CDR1 SEHNR, CDR2 FQNEAQ (reference sequence). This CDR3 region has 15 residues. The CDR3 is CASSLFKEGAEEQYF. The CDR3 nucleotides read TGTGCCAGCAGCTTATTTAAGGAGGGGGCGGAGGAGCAGTACTTC.

The chain has TRBV11-2 and TRBJ2-7, with D possibly matching TRBD2 (6 bases). Germline loops: CDR1 SGHAT, CDR2 FQNNGV. V lost 1 base and J lost 4, with 26 bases in between. The CDR3 spans 19 residues. The CDR3: CASSLVLGAGPYLGYEQYF. CDR3 nucleotides: TGTGCCAGCAGCTTAGTTTTGGGTGCGGGGCCATATCTTGGGTACGAGCAGTACTTC.

V and J are TRBV5-1 and TRBJ1-2; possible D gene TRBD1, 6 bases. The V end lost 4 bases, the J end lost 2 bases, and 15 bases lay between the germline ends. The length of the CDR3 is 15 residues. Per germline, CDR1 SGHRS and CDR2 YFSETQ. The CDR3 loop reads CASSVDGQNNYGYTF. The DNA of the CDR3 is TGCGCCAGCAGCGTAGACGGACAGAACAACTATGGCTACACCTTC. The full variable domain, its missing parts supplied by reference TRBV5-1 and TRBJ1-2, is KAGVTQTPRYLIKTRGQQVTLSCSPISGHRSVSWYQQTPGQGLQFLFEYFSETQRNKGNFPGRFSGRQFSNSRSEMNVSTLELGDSALYLCASSVDGQNNYGYTFGSGTRLTVV.

The J gene is TRBJ2-3, the V gene TRBV6-4; 7 bases are shared with TRBD1. Germline-derived CDR1 and CDR2 are MRHNA and SNTAGT. V dropped 0 bases and J dropped 0; count of bases not matched to a gene: 3. The CDR3 is made up of 16 amino acids. CDR3 residues: CASSDSGQPSTDTQYF. In DNA form, the CDR3 reads TGTGCCAGCAGTGACTCGGGACAGCCGAGCACAGATACGCAGTATTTT.

The rearrangement joins TRBV7-2 to TRBJ2-1, with 11 bases that match TRBD2. Germline CDR1 is SGHTA and CDR2 is FQGNSA. Germline trimming cut 4 bases from V and 7 bases from J; bases unmatched to any gene: 9. The CDR3 loop spans 16 amino acids. CDR3 in amino acids: CASSSTSGSIVNEQFF. For the CDR3, the DNA is TGTGCCAGCAGCTCCACTAGCGGGAGCATTGTAAATGAGCAGTTCTTC.

The chain has TRBV9 and TRBJ2-3, with 10 bases aligning to TRBD1. The CDR3 extends over 17 amino acids. Trimming took 4 bases from V and 6 from J; bases not matched to a gene: 14. Germline loops: CDR1 SGDLS, CDR2 YYNGEE. DNA for the CDR3: TGTGCCAGCAGCTTAAGCCCCGTGGGGACAGGGGCGGATACGCAGTATTTT. It codes for CASSLSPVGTGADTQYF.

CDR3 protein: CASMTSSDTQYF. The DNA for the CDR3 is TGTGCCAGCATGACTAGTTCGGATACGCAGTATTTT. V usage is TRBV6-5 and J usage is TRBJ2-3; a weak D match, TRBD2 (6 bases). The CDR3 is made up of 12 amino acids. Deletions cut 7 bases from V and 6 bases from J, with 11 bases between. Germline V gene sequence: CDR1 MNHEY, CDR2 SVGAGI.

This chain links TRBV18 with TRBJ1-5; D is unresolved. The CDR3 extends over 13 amino acids. V was shortened by 5 bases and J by 6 bases, with 11 bases between the two germline ends. Per germline, CDR1 KGHSH and CDR2 LQKENI. The CDR3 bases are TGTGCCAGCTCATCACTCGGCGGTCAGCCCCAGCATTTT. This sequence encodes CASSSLGGQPQHF.

This clone was seen a handful of times. This chain connects TRBV7-3 to TRBJ1-6; the D is unclear. The CDR3 length is 15 residues. V dropped 1 base and J dropped 5 bases, with 9 bases sitting between them. CDR1 is SGHTA, CDR2 FQGTGA, per germline. The CDR3 reads CASSLMGRDNSPLHF. The CDR3 DNA follows: TGTGCCAGCAGCTTAATGGGGAGGGATAATTCACCCCTCCACTTT.

The chain uses TRBV5-8 and TRBJ2-2, with 7 nucleotides matching TRBD2. The germline CDR1 and CDR2 sequences are SGHTS and YDEGEE. CDR3 length: 16 residues. V was clipped by 4 bases and J by 4 bases; unmatched bases: 10. CDR3 DNA sequence: TGTGCCAGCAGCCCGGGTCTGCGGGGGAGCACCGGGGAGCTGTTTTTT. This encodes CASSPGLRGSTGELFF.

The sample holds one count of this clone. The chain combines TRBV29-1 with TRBJ2-3, with a possible D match to TRBD1 (6 bases). The germline V and J ends were trimmed by 1 base and 6 bases, with 20 bases remaining between them. The germline V gene encodes CDR1 SQVTM and CDR2 ANQGSEA. CDR3 length equals 16 residues. The CDR3, as DNA: TGCAGCGTTGAAGCCGTTCAGGGGACACTGATGGATACGCAGTATTTT. The encoded protein is CSVEAVQGTLMDTQYF.

This clone appeared a single time. The chain joins TRBV7-7 to TRBJ2-5; 9 bases map to TRBD2. This CDR3 has 16 amino acids. Unmatched junction bases numbered 12, after V lost 5 bases and J lost 5 bases. CDR1 is SSHAT, CDR2 FNYEAQ, per germline (reference sequence). CDR3 DNA sequence: TGTGCCAGCAGCCCTCGCCCAGCGGGGGGTGGGGAGACCCAGTACTTC. Encoded protein: CASSPRPAGGGETQYF.

The CDR3 sequence is CASSINTDTQYF. The DNA of the CDR3 is TGTGCCAGCAGCATCAACACAGATACGCAGTATTTT. This chain connects TRBV5-4 to TRBJ2-3, with unresolved D. The germline V gene encodes CDR1 SGHNT and CDR2 YYREEE (reference sequence). This CDR3 comprises 12 residues. Deletions cut 4 bases from V and 2 bases from J, with 5 bases between.

The chain uses TRBV11-2 and TRBJ1-1, with 9 bases lining up with TRBD1. V was pared by 3 bases and J by 3 bases, with 2 bases of the junction left unmatched. Looked up from germline, CDR1 is SGHAT and CDR2 is FQNNGV. The CDR3 has 14 residues. The CDR3: CASSLTGGYTEAFF. CDR3 nucleotides: TGTGCCAGCAGCTTGACAGGGGGGTACACTGAAGCTTTCTTT.

The chain recombines TRBV11-2 with TRBJ2-3; a weak D match, TRBD2 (5 bases). Germline V gene sequence: CDR1 SGHAT, CDR2 FQNNGV. V lost 0 bases and J lost 2, with 15 bases in between. This CDR3 contains 17 residues. CDR3 sequence: CASSLDRTGIITDTQYF. Here the CDR3 DNA reads TGTGCCAGCAGCTTAGATCGGACGGGAATCATCACAGATACGCAGTATTTT.

Remarks on this clone: Sequence at one end of the junction differs from germline and may be a read error. This chain links TRBV29-1 with TRBJ2-1; a possible D gene is TRBD1 (5 bases). This CDR3 has 13 residues. Germline-derived CDR1 and CDR2 are SQVTM and ANQGSEA. CDR3 sequence (DNA): TGCAACGTTGAGCCAGGGACCTACAATGAGCAGTTCTTC. This gives the protein CNVEPGTYNEQFF.